The 27 T cell receptor beta chains reported below all come from one sample, sequenced in a study of cytomegalovirus exposure and HLA in healthy donors. Repertoires were generated with immunoSEQ multiplex PCR, while TCRdb's copy carries only in-frame clones and drops some. The table has tens of thousands of clones, roughly 94% seen once. Sequenced sample: PBMCs. These receptors were taken from a woman between 18 and 29 years old in good health and CMV-seronegative.

The chain has TRBV19 and TRBJ1-1, with D possibly TRBD1 on 6 matching bases. The CDR3 length is 13 residues. Between the trimmed V and J ends, which lost 3 bases and 5 bases, there was a span of 10 bases. Germline CDR1 and CDR2: LNHDA and SQIVND (reference sequence). CDR3 in amino acids: CASSIAGVTEAFF. CDR3 nucleotides: TGTGCCAGTAGTATTGCAGGGGTGACTGAAGCTTTCTTT.

This CDR3 reads CASSALAGNQPQHF. The CDR3 DNA is TGTGCCAGCAGTGCCCTCGCGGGCAATCAGCCCCAGCATTTT. The J gene is TRBJ1-5, the V gene TRBV6-4; no definite D call. The CDR3 is 14 amino acids. In germline, CDR1 is MRHNA, CDR2 SNTAGT. The V gene lost 4 bases and the J gene lost 2 bases, with 9 bases spanning the gap.

The chain carries TRBV4-3 and TRBJ2-7, with a possible D match to TRBD1 (8 bases). CDR1 LGHNA and CDR2 YSLEER come from the germline V gene. Trimming took off 0 bases at V and 5 bases at J, with 17 bases between the two ends. This CDR3 has 16 amino acids. CDR3 coding DNA: TGCGCCAGCAGCCAAGAGGACAGGGAGGGTCGTAACGAGCAGTACTTC. Translation gives CASSQEDREGRNEQYF.

This clone was observed once. The chain recombines TRBV10-3 with TRBJ2-2; no reliable D call. With 4 bases removed from V and 0 bases from J, the gap between germline ends came to 6 bases. CDR1 ENHRY and CDR2 SYGVKD come from the germline V gene. The CDR3 spans 14 residues. CDR3 sequence: CAISVAANTGELFF. The CDR3 bases are TGTGCCATCAGTGTAGCCGCGAACACCGGGGAGCTGTTTTTT.

This clone was counted a single time. The DNA for the CDR3 is TGTGCCAGCTCACCTGGGGGGGCTCGTGGCTATGGCTACACCTTC. Residues: CASSPGGARGYGYTF. J is TRBJ1-2 and V is TRBV18; maybe TRBD1 (6 bases). The CDR3 contains 15 residues. Trimming shortened V by 3 bases and J by 4 bases, and 15 bases separated the two germline ends. The germline gives CDR1 KGHSH, CDR2 LQKENI.

The table lists this clone with a few counts. This chain connects TRBV11-2 to TRBJ1-4; D perhaps matches TRBD1 (5 bases). The CDR3 consists of 13 residues. From germline, CDR1 is SGHAT and CDR2 FQNNGV. The V end lost 4 bases, the J end lost 8 bases, and 11 bases lay between the germline ends. The CDR3 spells CASSSAPGEKLFF. The DNA for the CDR3 is TGTGCCAGCAGCTCCGCGCCAGGGGAAAAACTGTTTTTT. Full variable domain (rest looked up from reference TRBV11-2 and TRBJ1-4): EAGVAQSPRYKIIEKRQSVAFWCNPISGHATLYWYQQILGQGPKLLIQFQNNGVVDDSQLPKDRFSAERLKGVDSTLKIQPAKLEDSAVYLCASSSAPGEKLFFGSGTQLSVL.

The rearrangement joins TRBV6-7 to TRBJ2-2; D perhaps matches TRBD2 (7 bases). TRBV6-7 is flagged as an ORF with uncertain function. The CDR3 runs 15 residues. Trimming took off 7 bases at V and 0 bases at J, with 12 bases between the two ends. CDR3 DNA sequence: TGTGCCAGCAAGGGGGGGGGATCGAACACCGGGGAGCTGTTTTTT. Its protein product is CASKGGGSNTGELFF.

The chain has TRBV27 and TRBJ2-2; 8 nucleotides line up with TRBD2. Germline loops: CDR1 MNHEY, CDR2 SMNVEV (reference sequence). V gave up 10 bases and J gave up 6 bases; unmatched junction bases: 10. This CDR3 region has 14 residues. The CDR3 DNA reads TGTGCCAACCTAAGCGGGAGCCCCCCCGGGGAGCTGTTTTTT. As protein: CANLSGSPPGELFF.

This chain joins TRBV11-2 and TRBJ1-5; D might be TRBD1 (5 bases). Germline V gene lookup returns CDR1 SGHAT and CDR2 FQNNGV. The length of the CDR3 is 16 residues. Trimming pared 0 bases from V and 2 bases from J, leaving 11 bases between. CDR3 residues: CASSLDLAGRNQPQHF. In DNA form, the CDR3 reads TGTGCCAGCAGCTTAGATCTGGCAGGGCGCAATCAGCCCCAGCATTTT.

A single count supports this clone. The chain joins TRBV7-9 to TRBJ1-1; tentatively, D is TRBD1 (5 bases). Between the trimmed V and J ends, which lost 3 bases and 4 bases, there was a span of 9 bases. The germline CDR1 and CDR2 sequences are SEHNR and FQNEAQ (reference sequence). This CDR3 has 13 amino acids. The CDR3 sequence: CASSLGGFTEAFF. In DNA form, the CDR3 reads TGTGCCAGCAGCTTGGGGGGTTTCACTGAAGCTTTCTTT. Combining the CDR3 with reference TRBV7-9 and TRBJ1-1 gives the whole variable domain DTGVSQNPRHKITKRGQNVTFRCDPISEHNRLYWYRQTLGQGPEFLTYFQNEAQLEKSRLLSDRFSAERPKGSFSTLEIQRTEQGDSAMYLCASSLGGFTEAFFGQGTRLTVV.

This chain connects TRBV4-3 to TRBJ2-2; 10 positions agree with TRBD1. The CDR3 contains 15 residues. J lost 6 bases, V lost 5 bases, and 6 bases had no gene match. Germline V gene lookup returns CDR1 LGHNA and CDR2 YSLEER. CDR3 sequence (DNA): TGCGCCAGCAGCGTTGGGACAGGGGTTTCCGGGGAGCTGTTTTTT. It yields the protein CASSVGTGVSGELFF.

This chain connects TRBV7-2 to TRBJ1-1; 10 bases align to TRBD1. The CDR3 is made up of 15 amino acids. V gave up 5 bases and J gave up 4 bases; unmatched junction bases: 7. From germline, CDR1 is SGHTA and CDR2 FQGNSA. The CDR3 sequence: CASSQTGGSGTEAFF. The CDR3 bases are TGTGCCAGCAGCCAGACAGGGGGCTCTGGCACTGAAGCTTTCTTT. The variable domain in full, completed from reference TRBV7-2 and TRBJ1-1, reads GAGVSQSPSNKVTEKGKDVELRCDPISGHTALYWYRQSLGQGLEFLIYFQGNSAPDKSGLPSDRFSAERTGGSVSTLTIQRTQQEDSAVYLCASSQTGGSGTEAFFGQGTRLTVV.

The chain has TRBV6-1 and TRBJ1-5; D not certain. Per germline, CDR1 MNHNS and CDR2 SASEGT. The V end lost 1 base, the J end lost 0 bases, and 7 bases lay between the germline ends. There are 15 residues in the CDR3. CDR3 nucleotide sequence: TGTGCCAGCAGTGAAGAACTGATTAGCAATCAGCCCCAGCATTTT. This translates into CASSEELISNQPQHF.

This sequence joins TRBV5-4 and TRBJ2-7; 8 bases map to TRBD2. This CDR3 contains 16 residues. V trimming: 4 bases; J trimming: 4 bases; junction bases outside the gene matches: 13. Germline lookup yields CDR1 SGHNT and CDR2 YYREEE (reference sequence). The CDR3 spells CASSPGQTGGLYEQYF. The CDR3 bases are TGTGCCAGCAGCCCCGGCCAGACGGGGGGGCTTTACGAGCAGTACTTC.

The sample holds one count of this clone. The V call is TRBV19, the J call TRBJ2-7, with 9 bases matching TRBD1. This CDR3 is 15 amino acids long. The V gene's germline CDR1 is LNHDA and CDR2 SQIVND (reference sequence). V gave up 3 bases and J gave up 3 bases; unmatched junction bases: 6. The DNA of the CDR3 is TGTGCCAGTAGTATGGCCGGGACAGGGCTCTACGAGCAGTACTTC. Translation: CASSMAGTGLYEQYF.

This clone came up once. The chain couples TRBV9 to TRBJ2-7; a weak D match, TRBD1 (6 bases). Germline V gene sequence: CDR1 SGDLS, CDR2 YYNGEE. Trimming stripped 4 bases from V and 4 bases from J, with 18 bases between. This CDR3 spans 15 amino acids. CDR3 in amino acids: CASSPRPGHAYEQYF. In DNA form, the CDR3 reads TGTGCCAGCAGCCCGCGACCGGGACACGCGTACGAGCAGTACTTC.

This chain joins TRBV27 and TRBJ2-2, with TRBD2 as a possible D gene (5 bases). Trimming stripped 6 bases from V and 1 base from J, with 12 bases between. This CDR3 comprises 15 residues. Germline assignment: CDR1 MNHEY and CDR2 SMNVEV (reference sequence). The CDR3: CASRFRDRNTGELFF. CDR3 DNA: TGTGCCAGCAGATTCCGGGATAGGAACACCGGGGAGCTGTTTTTT.

The J gene is TRBJ2-2, the V gene TRBV4-3; D is possibly TRBD1 (6 bases). The V gene's germline CDR1 is LGHNA and CDR2 YSLEER. This CDR3 spans 14 amino acids. Trimming shortened V by 3 bases and J by 7 bases, and 12 bases separated the two germline ends. The CDR3: CASSHYRDSGELFF. As DNA, the CDR3 is TGCGCCAGCAGCCATTACAGGGATAGCGGGGAGCTGTTTTTT.

The genes are TRBV27 and TRBJ2-7, with D possibly TRBD1 on 5 matching bases. The CDR3 is made up of 13 amino acids. Trimming took off 6 bases at V and 2 bases at J, with 11 bases between the two ends. CDR1 is MNHEY and CDR2 is SMNVEV in the germline V gene (reference sequence). The CDR3, as DNA: TGTGCCAGCAGAGTTGGGGCAGCCTACGAGCAGTACTTC. Protein: CASRVGAAYEQYF.

This chain links TRBV27 with TRBJ2-7, with a weak D call TRBD2 (5 bases). The CDR3 spans 16 residues. Germline V gene lookup returns CDR1 MNHEY and CDR2 SMNVEV (reference sequence). V dropped 5 bases and J dropped 2 bases, with 19 bases sitting between them. The CDR3 spells CASSLDPGMLPYEQYF. The CDR3 DNA follows: TGTGCCAGCAGTCTCGACCCGGGAATGCTACCCTACGAGCAGTACTTC.

This chain joins TRBV19 and TRBJ1-1, with 7 bases matching TRBD1. The V segment lost 5 bases and the J segment 4 bases; nucleotides outside the gene matches: 16. The CDR3 is made up of 17 amino acids. Germline V gene data show CDR1 as LNHDA and CDR2 as SQIVND (reference sequence). The CDR3 DNA reads TGTGCCAGTAGTTCCCTTTCGGGCAGGGGGTTTGGCACTGAAGCTTTCTTT. Translating it yields CASSSLSGRGFGTEAFF.

The chain employs TRBV27 and TRBJ2-3; 7 nucleotides line up with TRBD1. Trimming removed 2 bases from V and 5 bases from J; junction bases left unmatched: 1. The CDR3 spans 13 residues. Germline V CDR1 and CDR2: MNHEY, SMNVEV (reference sequence). This CDR3 reads CASSLGDRDTQYF. CDR3 coding DNA: TGTGCCAGCAGTTTAGGGGACAGAGATACGCAGTATTTT.

The chain has TRBV10-2 and TRBJ1-3; D gene ambiguous. The CDR3 is 12 amino acids. The V gene's germline CDR1 is WSHSY and CDR2 SAAADI. V shed 8 bases and J shed 0 bases, with 5 bases lying between them. CDR3 sequence: CASGSSGNTIYF. The CDR3 bases are TGCGCCAGCGGGAGCTCTGGAAACACCATATATTTT.

The rearrangement links TRBV9 to TRBJ2-5; 10 bases align to TRBD1. The germline V gene encodes CDR1 SGDLS and CDR2 YYNGEE. CDR3 length: 15 residues. V shed 0 bases, J shed 4 bases, and the junction held 3 bases outside the gene matches. This CDR3 reads CASSVDDRGRETQYF. The CDR3 DNA reads as TGTGCCAGCAGCGTAGACGACAGGGGGCGAGAGACCCAGTACTTC.

The rearrangement links TRBV5-8 to TRBJ1-2; the D gene is possibly TRBD1 (6 bases). Germline CDR1 reads SGHTS; CDR2 reads YDEGEE. The CDR3 contains 14 residues. Trimming removed 5 bases at V and 5 bases at J, with 16 bases between. The CDR3 DNA follows: TGTGCCAGCAGTCGTCCCGGACAGACTTATGGCTACACCTTC. Translating it yields CASSRPGQTYGYTF. Full variable domain (outside the CDR3, taken from reference TRBV5-8 and TRBJ1-2): EAGVTQSPTHLIKTRGQQATLRCSPISGHTSVYWYQQALGLGLQFLLWYDEGEERNRGNFPPRFSGRQFPNYSSELNVNALELEDSALYLCASSRPGQTYGYTFGSGTRLTVV.

The chain joins TRBV28 to TRBJ2-3; D not resolved. V lost 2 bases, J lost 1 base, and 10 bases lay in between. The CDR3 covers 15 residues. Germline V lookup: CDR1 MDHEN, CDR2 SYDVKM. The DNA of the CDR3 is TGTGCCAGCAGTTTAAAGTCGCCGGGCACAGATACGCAGTATTTT. Protein: CASSLKSPGTDTQYF.

V and J are TRBV4-3 and TRBJ1-2; 9 positions agree with TRBD1. CDR1 and CDR2 from the germline V gene are LGHNA and YSLEER. The CDR3 loop spans 13 amino acids. The V and J ends lost 4 bases and 6 bases, in that order; junction bases with no gene match: 3. In DNA form, the CDR3 reads TGCGCCAGCAGCCCCCGGACAGGGGATGGCTACACCTTC. This translates into CASSPRTGDGYTF.